The 14 T cell receptor beta chains reported below all come from one sample, sequenced in a study of cytomegalovirus exposure and HLA in healthy donors. The primer mix had 60 Vbeta and 13 Jbeta primers. Data came from immunoSEQ multiplex PCR; TCRdb stores just in-frame clones and leaves some out. The data hold under 150,000 clones, with approximately 75% observed a single time. The sequencing sample was made of PBMCs. Receptors were obtained from a woman between 35 and 50 years old in good health and CMV-seropositive.

The chain links TRBV6-6 to TRBJ2-7; D ambiguous. CDR1 is MNHNY and CDR2 is SVGAGI in the germline V gene (reference sequence). The length of the CDR3 is 10 residues. Trimming left V 8 bases short and J 3 bases short, with 5 bases between. CDR3 residues: CASGIYEQYF. The CDR3 DNA reads TGTGCCAGCGGCATCTACGAGCAGTACTTC.

The rearrangement joins TRBV4-2 to TRBJ2-3, with D maybe TRBD1 (6 bases). This CDR3 spans 19 amino acids. The germline V and J ends were trimmed by 0 bases and 2 bases, with 21 bases remaining between them. Germline CDR1 LGHNA, CDR2 YNFKEQ. CDR3 sequence (DNA): TGTGCCAGCAGCCAAGAGAGGCGAGGGGGTAGGGGAAACACAGATACGCAGTATTTT. It is translated as CASSQERRGGRGNTDTQYF.

The rearrangement links TRBV19 to TRBJ1-1; TRBD1 aligns across 11 bases. Germline trimming cut 3 bases from V and 1 base from J; bases unmatched to any gene: 4. In germline, CDR1 is LNHDA, CDR2 SQIVND (reference sequence). The CDR3 length is 16 residues. DNA of the CDR3: TGTGCCAGTAGTATTTGGGGACAGGGGGAGAACACTGAAGCTTTCTTT. Translating gives CASSIWGQGENTEAFF.

V gene TRBV25-1 combines with J gene TRBJ1-3; 9 positions match TRBD1. The V segment lost 4 bases and the J segment 1 base; nucleotides outside the gene matches: 5. CDR3 size: 16 residues. Per the germline V gene, CDR1 is MGHDK and CDR2 is SYGVNS. The CDR3 protein is CASSARDRASGNTIYF. As DNA, the CDR3 is TGTGCCAGCAGTGCCCGGGACAGGGCGTCTGGAAACACCATATATTTT. Full variable domain (rest looked up from reference TRBV25-1 and TRBJ1-3): EADIYQTPRYLVIGTGKKITLECSQTMGHDKMYWYQQDPGMELHLIHYSYGVNSTEKGDLSSESTVSRIRTEHFPLTLESARPSHTSQYLCASSARDRASGNTIYFGEGSWLTVV.

In regard to this clone: The sample contains more than one DNA sequence encoding this CDR3. The rearrangement uses TRBV5-1 and TRBJ1-5; D unclear. Trimming removed 1 base from V and 0 bases from J, with 5 bases in between. The CDR3 totals 14 residues. Germline V gene sequence: CDR1 SGHRS, CDR2 YFSETQ. CDR3: CASSLTGSNQPQHF. The DNA of the CDR3 is TGCGCCAGCAGCTTGACCGGTAGCAATCAGCCCCAGCATTTT.

The rearrangement links TRBV6-1 to TRBJ1-2; D is unclear. This CDR3 spans 14 amino acids. V lost 2 bases and J lost 0, with 7 bases in between. CDR1 is MNHNS and CDR2 is SASEGT in the germline V gene. In DNA, the CDR3 is TGTGCCAGCAGTGAACACAGATCTAACTATGGCTACACCTTC. Residues: CASSEHRSNYGYTF.

The chain employs TRBV19 and TRBJ2-4, with D possibly TRBD2 on 7 matching bases. Trimming cost V 10 bases and J 8 bases, with 21 bases left between them. CDR3 length: 14 amino acids. Germline V gene lookup returns CDR1 LNHDA and CDR2 SQIVND (reference sequence). CDR3 in amino acids: CATDKGGGRDIQYF. The CDR3 DNA is TGTGCCACCGATAAGGGGGGGGGCAGAGACATTCAGTACTTC.

J is TRBJ2-3 and V is TRBV4-3; D unclear. This CDR3 is 13 amino acids long. V lost 0 bases and J lost 8, with 9 bases in between. Germline V gives CDR1 LGHNA, CDR2 YSLEER. CDR3 nucleotide sequence: TGCGCCAGCAGCCAAGATATTCCCGGTACGCAGTATTTT. It codes for CASSQDIPGTQYF.

The rearrangement uses TRBV5-6 and TRBJ2-7; TRBD2 agrees at 10 bases. Germline V gene data show CDR1 as SGHDT and CDR2 as YYEEEE. This CDR3 has 13 residues. The CDR3 protein is CASAGGSSYEQYF. The CDR3 DNA sequence: TGTGCGTCAGCGGGGGGGAGCTCCTACGAGCAGTACTTC.

The chain recombines TRBV5-5 with TRBJ2-2; D call uncertain. The CDR3 consists of 15 residues. Germline V gives CDR1 SGHKS, CDR2 YYEKEE (reference sequence). Between the trimmed V and J ends, which lost 2 bases and 4 bases, there was a span of 12 bases. CDR3 sequence (DNA): TGTGCCAGCAGCTTAAGAGACCTAGGCACCGGGGAGCTGTTTTTT. It is translated as CASSLRDLGTGELFF.

For the CDR3, the DNA is TGCAGCGTTGTTGACTCTGGGACAGCGTACTATGGCTACACCTTC. It yields the protein CSVVDSGTAYYGYTF. The chain combines TRBV29-1 with TRBJ1-2, with TRBD1 matching 7 bases. With 4 bases clipped from V and 3 bases from J, the junction kept 11 bases outside the gene matches. This CDR3 comprises 15 residues. From germline, CDR1 is SQVTM and CDR2 ANQGSEA.

This clone was detected a few times. The chain employs TRBV5-4 and TRBJ2-7; TRBD2 aligns across 9 bases. CDR3 length: 16 amino acids. The V segment lost 4 bases and the J segment 5 bases; nucleotides outside the gene matches: 13. Germline CDR1 and CDR2: SGHNT and YYREEE (reference sequence). The CDR3 DNA follows: TGTGCCAGCAGCCCCAGAGGGCGGGAGGGTCCCCACGAGCAGTACTTC. It specifies CASSPRGREGPHEQYF.

This clone was counted between two and nine times. The chain combines TRBV4-3 with TRBJ2-3; TRBD1 might be the D (7 bases). The CDR3 has 16 amino acids. Germline values: CDR1 LGHNA, CDR2 YSLEER. The ends were cut back, 0 bases at V and 3 bases at J, with 13 bases in the middle. The CDR3 DNA reads as TGCGCCAGCAGCCAAGATAGGGCAGGGGGGACAGATACGCAGTATTTT. Its translation is CASSQDRAGGTDTQYF.

J is TRBJ2-5 and V is TRBV5-4, with 15 bases lining up with TRBD2. Germline-derived CDR1 and CDR2 are SGHNT and YYREEE (reference sequence). There are 18 residues in the CDR3. Trimming cost V 1 base and J 4 bases; bases outside gene matches: 8. CDR3 amino acids: CASSLFGLAGGPVETQYF. The CDR3 coding sequence is TGTGCCAGCAGCTTGTTCGGACTAGCGGGGGGGCCGGTAGAGACCCAGTACTTC.